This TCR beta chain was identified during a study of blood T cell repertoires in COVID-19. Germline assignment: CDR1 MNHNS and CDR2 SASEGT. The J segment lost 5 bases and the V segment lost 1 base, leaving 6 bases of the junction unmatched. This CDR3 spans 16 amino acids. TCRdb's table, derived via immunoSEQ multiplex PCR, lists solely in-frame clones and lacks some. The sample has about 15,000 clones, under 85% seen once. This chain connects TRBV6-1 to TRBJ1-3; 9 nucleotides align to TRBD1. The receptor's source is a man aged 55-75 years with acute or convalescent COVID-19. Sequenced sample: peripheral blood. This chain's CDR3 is CASSEVGQGLRNTIYF. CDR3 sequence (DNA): TGTGCCAGCAGTGAAGTGGGACAGGGTTTGAGAAACACCATATATTTT.